The 2 T cell receptor beta chains below come from one sample, sequenced in a study of cytomegalovirus exposure and HLA in healthy donors. The study ran its PCR with 60 Vbeta and 13 Jbeta primers. Profiled with immunoSEQ multiplex PCR; TCRdb holds only in-frame clones, not every one. The sample includes over 150,000 clones, more than 75% of them seen just once. Material for sequencing was PBMCs. The receptors stem from a woman between 35 and 50 years old in good health and CMV-seropositive.

This chain joins TRBV25-1 and TRBJ2-5; no definite D call. The CDR3 runs 11 residues. Trimming cost V 2 bases and J 5 bases, with 3 bases left between them. Per the germline V gene, CDR1 is MGHDK and CDR2 is SYGVNS. The CDR3 loop is CASSETETQYF. The CDR3 DNA reads as TGTGCCAGCAGTGAAACTGAGACCCAGTACTTC.

The V gene is TRBV10-3, the J gene TRBJ2-7, with 12 bases lining up with TRBD2. The junction had 10 bases not matched to a gene; V was cut back by 10 bases and J by 3 bases. The CDR3 runs to 15 residues. CDR1 ENHRY and CDR2 SYGVKD come from the germline V gene. The DNA of the CDR3 is TGTGCCACCGTATCTAGCGGGAGGGCCAACTACGAGCAGTACTTC. Translating gives CATVSSGRANYEQYF.